Only a few counts were recorded for the clone carrying this T cell receptor beta chain. Its specificity is not known. The sample belongs to a study of blood T cells in healthy people across ages. Study results and limitations: Diversity estimates drawn from one million T cells were deemed underestimates. Age advanced and TCR beta diversity per million T cells fell, roughly linearly.

Primed by a sample-barcoded 5' primer and a J-beta primer mix, a second PCR proceeded for roughly 6 to 12 cycles. Tagging of each cDNA molecule was performed by a template-switch adaptor with 12 random nucleotides. From the 5' RACE reads, TCRdb called clonotypes with MiXCR, one entry per CDR3 protein. The repertoire includes about 1.6 million distinct CDR3 sequences, around 35% of them detected once, and 11% sits in the top ten. This CDR3 contains 14 residues. Germline V lookup: CDR1 MNHEY, CDR2 SMNVEV (reference sequence). V gave up 6 bases and J gave up 5 bases; unmatched junction bases: 10. All donors came from Russia, were Caucasian and healthy, and spanned ages roughly 6 to 95.

The clonotype was recovered from a woman under 40 in good health. The chain has TRBV27 and TRBJ2-7, with 7 bases identical to TRBD2. Sequenced material: blood. The CDR3 DNA reads as TGTGCCAGCAGATGGGGCGGGGGTTCTGACGAGCAGTACTTC. Protein product: CASRWGGGSDEQYF.